This passage covers 27 T cell receptor beta chains from one sample sequenced in a study of T cell repertoires in cytomegalovirus infection. What these receptors recognize is not known. TCRdb redid the calling of the reads with MiXCR, one entry per CDR3 protein. The sample has 300,000 to 400,000 distinct CDR3 sequences; 25% to 35% are singletons. The sequences come from cultured PBMCs, collected from culture after CMV antigen stimulation. These receptors were collected from a human donor in good health (CMV status not recorded). Some clones in this sample may be carry-over from other donors' samples.

The V gene is TRBV2, the J gene TRBJ2-6; D not resolved. This CDR3 contains 15 residues. Deletions cut 6 bases from V and 0 bases from J, with 9 bases between. Germline V gene lookup returns CDR1 SNHLY and CDR2 FYNNEI. In DNA, the CDR3 is TGTGCCAGCAGGGCGGATTTCTCTGGGGCCAACGTCCTGACTTTC. Translation: CASRADFSGANVLTF.

This clonotype was counted ten times or more. The V and J genes are TRBV18 and TRBJ1-2, with 10 bases matching TRBD1. V lost 2 bases and J lost 4; bases outside the gene matches: 1. Germline loops: CDR1 KGHSH, CDR2 LQKENI. The CDR3 totals 14 residues. The CDR3 is CASSPGTGAYGYTF. For the CDR3, the DNA is TGTGCCAGCTCACCAGGGACAGGGGCCTATGGCTACACCTTC.

The chain links TRBV20-1 to TRBJ2-3; D possibly matches TRBD1 or TRBD2 (5 bases each). V was pared by 0 bases and J by 6 bases, with 13 bases between. Per the germline V gene, CDR1 is DFQATT and CDR2 is SNEGSKA (reference sequence). The CDR3 length is 14 residues. The CDR3 DNA reads TGCAGTGCTAGAGATCAGGGAGTCGCGGATACGCAGTATTTT. Translating gives CSARDQGVADTQYF.

The chain has TRBV5-4 and TRBJ2-1; no clear D gene. Trimming removed 4 bases at V and 15 bases at J, with 20 bases between. The CDR3 runs to 13 residues. Germline V gene data show CDR1 as SGHNT and CDR2 as YYREEE (reference sequence). CDR3 loop: CASSIGVLGSSFF. CDR3 nucleotides: TGTGCCAGCAGCATAGGTGTTTTAGGGTCGTCGTTCTTC.

This clonotype was picked up many times. The chain couples TRBV10-3 to TRBJ2-7; 7 bases are shared with TRBD2. The CDR3 loop spans 17 amino acids. In germline, CDR1 is ENHRY, CDR2 SYGVKD. V trimming: 7 bases; J trimming: 1 base; junction bases outside the gene matches: 16. This chain's CDR3 is CAINTNIGDGRSYEQYF. The CDR3 nucleotides are TGTGCCATCAACACGAACATAGGGGACGGGAGGTCCTACGAGCAGTACTTC.

This chain links TRBV7-2 with TRBJ1-4, with a tentative D call TRBD1 (5 bases). Deletions cut 0 bases from V and 0 bases from J, with 14 bases between. CDR1 SGHTA and CDR2 FQGNSA come from the germline V gene. This CDR3 comprises 18 residues. The chain's CDR3 is CASSLAGSGLTTNEKLFF. As DNA, the CDR3 is TGTGCCAGCAGCTTAGCGGGTTCGGGGCTCACAACTAATGAAAAACTGTTTTTT.

V is TRBV20-1 and J is TRBJ2-5, with a tentative D call TRBD1 (5 bases). This CDR3 has 18 amino acids. Germline-derived CDR1 and CDR2 are DFQATT and SNEGSKA (reference sequence). The V end was cut by 2 bases, the J end by 4 bases, with 26 bases between. The CDR3 DNA sequence: TGCAGTGCTAGATCTCAGGGCAAAGGCTTGAGATTCGGAGAGACCCAGTACTTC. It is translated as CSARSQGKGLRFGETQYF.

The V gene is TRBV7-8, the J gene TRBJ2-3, with D possibly being TRBD2 (6 bases). CDR1 is SGHVS, CDR2 FQNEAQ, per germline. This CDR3 has 11 amino acids. V lost 5 bases and J 9 bases, leaving 9 bases between the germline ends. In DNA, the CDR3 is TGTGCCAGCAGCCCCCGGGGGACGCAGTATTTT. Its translation is CASSPRGTQYF.

The rearrangement links TRBV7-8 to TRBJ1-4; D may be TRBD1 (5 bases). This CDR3 contains 16 residues. V lost 5 bases to trimming and J lost 4 bases, with 17 bases between them. CDR1 and CDR2 (germline): SGHVS, FQNEAQ. The chain's CDR3 is CASSGRRDGDNEKLFF. The CDR3 region has the DNA TGTGCCAGCAGCGGACGCCGGGACGGCGATAATGAAAAACTGTTTTTT.

The genes are TRBV5-4 and TRBJ1-1, with D possibly being TRBD1 (5 bases). Deletions cut 4 bases from V and 1 base from J, with 20 bases between. The CDR3 is made up of 17 amino acids. The germline CDR1 and CDR2 sequences are SGHNT and YYREEE (reference sequence). The chain's CDR3 is CASSRAGMGLANTEAFF. The CDR3 DNA reads as TGTGCCAGCAGCCGCGCCGGCATGGGACTTGCGAACACTGAAGCTTTCTTT.

Only a few counts were recorded for this clonotype. V is TRBV12-3 or TRBV12-4 and J is TRBJ1-2, with a possible D match to TRBD1 (5 bases). V lost 3 bases and J 5 bases, leaving 13 bases between the germline ends. The CDR3 extends over 14 amino acids. The CDR3 nucleotides are TGTGCCAGCAGTTTTAGTGGGGGAAATTATGGCTACACCTTC. This encodes CASSFSGGNYGYTF.

This clonotype was detected a few times. The chain employs TRBV6-8 and TRBJ2-1; 12 nucleotides agree with TRBD2. Germline assignment: CDR1 MNHGY and CDR2 SAAAGT. The CDR3 is 18 amino acids. V dropped 7 bases and J dropped 4; count of bases not matched to a gene: 14. The CDR3 coding sequence is TGTGCCAGCACTCACATCGGAAAACTAGCGGGAGGTTACAATGAGCAGTTCTTC. Protein product: CASTHIGKLAGGYNEQFF.

For the CDR3, the DNA is TGTGCCAGCAGCCCCCGCAGGGCAGCTCCTCATAGCAATCAGCCCCAGCATTTT. It translates to CASSPRRAAPHSNQPQHF. V gene TRBV5-8 combines with J gene TRBJ1-5; possible D gene TRBD1, 5 bases. Germline V gene lookup returns CDR1 SGHTS and CDR2 YDEGEE. This CDR3 comprises 18 residues. Deletions cut 4 bases from V and 0 bases from J, with 20 bases between.

This clonotype was detected a few times. The rearrangement links TRBV20-1 to TRBJ2-7, with 9 bases that match TRBD1. Germline CDR1 and CDR2: DFQATT and SNEGSKA (reference sequence). The V segment lost 5 bases and the J segment 1 base; nucleotides outside the gene matches: 9. This CDR3 region has 15 residues. The CDR3 is CSAVPDRGASYEQYF. The DNA for the CDR3 is TGCAGTGCTGTCCCAGACAGGGGGGCGTCCTACGAGCAGTACTTC.

The rearrangement uses TRBV7-6 and TRBJ2-7, with D perhaps being TRBD1 or TRBD2 (5 bases each). Trimming removed 5 bases from V and 1 base from J, with 15 bases in between. CDR3 length equals 15 residues. Germline lookup yields CDR1 SGHVS and CDR2 FNYEAQ. CDR3 amino acids: CASSAGRDPSYEQYF. DNA for the CDR3: TGTGCCAGCAGCGCAGGCCGGGACCCTTCCTACGAGCAGTACTTC.

The genes are TRBV4-1 and TRBJ1-5; no definite D call. Germline V gene data show CDR1 as MGHRA and CDR2 as YSYEKL. CDR3 length equals 14 residues. Trimming took 2 bases from V and 4 from J, leaving 9 bases between them. CDR3 region: CASSQKQLNQPQHF. The DNA for the CDR3 is TGCGCCAGCAGCCAAAAACAGTTAAATCAGCCCCAGCATTTT.

This clonotype came up many times. This chain links TRBV7-7 with TRBJ1-1; D unclear. The V gene's germline CDR1 is SSHAT and CDR2 FNYEAQ (reference sequence). The CDR3 is made up of 13 amino acids. The V end was cut by 2 bases, the J end by 1 base, with 5 bases between. The DNA of the CDR3 is TGTGCCAGCAGCTTAAGTAAGAACACTGAAGCTTTCTTT. It specifies CASSLSKNTEAFF.

The chain employs TRBV28 and TRBJ2-3; 10 bases are a match to TRBD2. Germline trimming cut 11 bases from V and 3 bases from J; bases unmatched to any gene: 11. The germline V gene encodes CDR1 MDHEN and CDR2 SYDVKM. The CDR3 covers 15 residues. The CDR3 DNA follows: TGTGCCGGAAAGCCGGGACTAGCGTTTACAGATACGCAGTATTTT. It specifies CAGKPGLAFTDTQYF.

This clonotype appeared a few times. In this CDR3 the conserved last residue, phenylalanine or tryptophan, is missing, so a read error is likely. V gene TRBV29-1 combines with J gene TRBJ1-1; no clear D. The V gene's germline CDR1 is SQVTM and CDR2 ANQGSEA. Trimming cost V 4 bases and J 6 bases, with 15 bases left between them. The CDR3 spans 13 residues. The chain's CDR3 is CSVVRTLSPEAFL. The CDR3 nucleotides read TGCAGCGTTGTAAGGACCCTGTCACCTGAAGCTTTCCTT.

The chain uses TRBV20-1 and TRBJ1-2; D unclear. Trimming pared 0 bases from V and 4 bases from J, leaving 6 bases between. Germline V gene data show CDR1 as DFQATT and CDR2 as SNEGSKA (reference sequence). The CDR3 loop spans 12 amino acids. This chain's CDR3 is CSARDPLYGYTF. The CDR3, as DNA: TGCAGTGCTAGAGATCCCCTCTATGGCTACACCTTC.

This clonotype was counted a few times. This CDR3 is CASSLGGLGDTQYF. CDR3 sequence (DNA): TGTGCCAGCAGCTTAGGGGGATTAGGGGATACGCAGTATTTT. The J gene is TRBJ2-3, the V gene TRBV7-9; D call uncertain. V gave up 1 base and J gave up 6 bases, with 11 bases separating them. This CDR3 comprises 14 residues. Germline-derived CDR1 and CDR2 are SEHNR and FQNEAQ (reference sequence).

This clonotype has a handful of counts. The CDR3 nucleotides read TGTGCCAGTAGTCAAGCGGGAGGCATTTACGAGCAGTACTTC. Its translation is CASSQAGGIYEQYF. This chain joins TRBV19 and TRBJ2-7; TRBD2 matches 9 bases. CDR1 and CDR2 from the germline V gene are LNHDA and SQIVND (reference sequence). Losses at the gene ends were 5 bases for V and 4 bases for J; bases not matched to a gene: 6. The CDR3 has 14 amino acids.

J is TRBJ2-7 and V is TRBV2, with D perhaps TRBD2 (7 bases). There are 14 residues in the CDR3. Trimming pared 6 bases from V and 3 bases from J, leaving 15 bases between. Per germline, CDR1 SNHLY and CDR2 FYNNEI. The CDR3: CASSSGGEGYEQYF. In nucleotides, the CDR3 is TGTGCCAGCAGCTCGGGGGGCGAAGGCTACGAGCAGTACTTC. Full variable domain (outside the CDR3, taken from reference TRBV2 and TRBJ2-7): EPEVTQTPSHQVTQMGQEVILRCVPISNHLYFYWYRQILGQKVEFLVSFYNNEISEKSEIFDDQFSVERPDGSNFTLKIRSTKLEDSAMYFCASSSGGEGYEQYFGPGTRLTVT.

The chain combines TRBV7-9 with TRBJ1-2; 9 bases are shared with TRBD1. Germline CDR1 SEHNR, CDR2 FQNEAQ (reference sequence). With V trimmed by 5 bases and J by 4 bases, 8 bases remained unmatched. There are 15 residues in the CDR3. The CDR3 sequence is CASSPWDRARYGYTF. CDR3 DNA sequence: TGTGCCAGCAGCCCTTGGGACAGGGCACGCTATGGCTACACCTTC.

This clonotype was seen more than once but under ten times. The CDR3 coding sequence is TGCAGTGCTATGACTAGCGGGAGTCCGGCAGATACGCAGTATTTT. This encodes CSAMTSGSPADTQYF. The chain is built from TRBV20-1 and TRBJ2-3; 12 nucleotides match TRBD2. Losses at the gene ends were 4 bases for V and 4 bases for J; bases not matched to a gene: 6. CDR3 length equals 15 residues. CDR1 is DFQATT and CDR2 is SNEGSKA in the germline V gene (reference sequence).

This rearrangement joins TRBV19 to TRBJ1-2; no definite D call. Trimming removed 7 bases at V and 1 base at J, with 19 bases between. This CDR3 spans 16 amino acids. Per germline, CDR1 LNHDA and CDR2 SQIVND (reference sequence). The CDR3 bases are TGTGCCAGTACCCCTTCCGTATGGCTTTTTAACTATGGCTACACCTTC. Translating it yields CASTPSVWLFNYGYTF.

The rearrangement joins TRBV7-9 to TRBJ2-7; TRBD2 matches at 12 bases. Germline V gene data show CDR1 as SEHNR and CDR2 as FQNEAQ (reference sequence). Trimming took 2 bases from V and 13 from J; bases not matched to a gene: 6. The CDR3 has 13 residues. The CDR3 DNA reads TGTGCCAGCAGCTTAACTAGCGGGGGGATAATATACTTC. This codes for CASSLTSGGIIYF.